Following are 17 T cell receptor beta chains from one sample sequenced in a study of CD8 T cells in Susac syndrome. Reverse transcription of roughly 0.5 to 1 ug RNA was carried out with random hexamers. TCRdb re-derived calls from the immunoSEQ multiplex PCR reads in MiXCR, one entry per CDR3 protein. The sample lists approximately 150,000 distinct CDR3 sequences, 95% occurring once. Sequencing used CD4+ T cells from PBMCs. These receptors were collected from a human donor with Susac syndrome.

V usage is TRBV3-1 and J usage is TRBJ1-2; D unclear. The CDR3 covers 15 residues. The V end lost 1 base, the J end lost 4 bases, and 13 bases lay between the germline ends. Germline V lookup: CDR1 LGHDT, CDR2 YNNKEL (reference sequence). In DNA, the CDR3 is TGTGCCAGCAGCCAAGGAGGTCAAAACCTCTATGGCTACACCTTC. Residues: CASSQGGQNLYGYTF. The full variable domain, with the rest looked up from reference TRBV3-1 and TRBJ1-2, is DTAVSQTPKYLVTQMGNDKSIKCEQNLGHDTMYWYKQDSKKFLKIMFSYNNKELIINETVPNRFSPKSPDKAHLNLHINSLELGDSAVYFCASSQGGQNLYGYTFGSGTRLTVV.

V is TRBV29-1 and J is TRBJ1-2; the D gene is possibly TRBD1 (5 bases). CDR3 length: 14 amino acids. Between the trimmed V and J ends, which lost 2 bases and 4 bases, there was a span of 14 bases. Germline CDR1 is SQVTM and CDR2 is ANQGSEA. The CDR3 loop is CSVEKGAESYGYTF. DNA of the CDR3: TGCAGCGTTGAAAAAGGGGCAGAAAGCTATGGCTACACCTTC.

This chain links TRBV29-1 with TRBJ1-1, with D hard to call. The CDR3 totals 13 residues. V was clipped by 3 bases and J by 0 bases, with 8 bases between them. CDR1 SQVTM and CDR2 ANQGSEA come from the germline V gene. The CDR3 nucleotides are TGCAGCGTTGAGCGGAGTTTGAACACTGAAGCTTTCTTT. This translates into CSVERSLNTEAFF.

This chain links TRBV6-5 with TRBJ1-1; D may be TRBD1 (6 bases). V lost 4 bases and J 11 bases, leaving 20 bases between the germline ends. The CDR3 length is 14 residues. The germline gives CDR1 MNHEY, CDR2 SVGAGI. The CDR3 reads CASSSYTGANTAFF. Written as DNA, the CDR3 is TGTGCCAGCAGTTCCTACACGGGGGCGAACACGGCTTTCTTT.

This chain uses TRBV23-1 with TRBJ1-1; no clear D gene. TRBV23-1 is sorted into the ORF group, with uncertain function. The CDR3 spans 12 residues. Trimming took off 0 bases at V and 8 bases at J, with 7 bases between the two ends. The CDR3, as DNA: TGCGCCAGCAGTCAATCGCCTGTGGAAGCTTTCTTT. Translating it yields CASSQSPVEAFF.

The CDR3 DNA sequence: TGTGCCAGTATGGTCCAGCGGGGTGCCGGGGAGCTGTTTTTT. The encoded protein is CASMVQRGAGELFF. The chain joins TRBV19 to TRBJ2-2; TRBD2 agrees at 7 bases. The junction had 8 bases not matched to a gene; V was cut back by 7 bases and J by 6 bases. The CDR3 runs to 14 residues. Germline-derived CDR1 and CDR2 are LNHDA and SQIVND (reference sequence).

This clonotype showed up just a few times. The chain carries TRBV5-4 and TRBJ2-1, with TRBD2 matching 7 bases. This CDR3 comprises 15 residues. V was clipped by 3 bases and J by 7 bases; unmatched bases: 10. Germline CDR1 is SGHNT and CDR2 is YYREEE (reference sequence). CDR3 coding DNA: TGTGCCAGCAGCTCAACCCTAGCGGTGGCTAATGAGCAGTTCTTC. This translates into CASSSTLAVANEQFF. The whole variable domain, remainder taken from reference TRBV5-4 and TRBJ2-1, is ETGVTQSPTHLIKTRGQQVTLRCSSQSGHNTVSWYQQALGQGPQFIFQYYREEENGRGNFPPRFSGLQFPNYSSELNVNALELDDSALYLCASSSTLAVANEQFFGPGTRLTVL.

J is TRBJ2-7 and V is TRBV5-1; D remains unclear. V dropped 0 bases and J dropped 6 bases, with 13 bases sitting between them. Germline lookup yields CDR1 SGHRS and CDR2 YFSETQ. This CDR3 has 14 amino acids. CDR3 sequence (DNA): TGCGCCAGCAGCTTGGCTGCAGGTCTCGGCGAGCAGTACTTC. It encodes CASSLAAGLGEQYF. Together with reference TRBV5-1 and TRBJ2-7, the CDR3 gives the full variable domain: KAGVTQTPRYLIKTRGQQVTLSCSPISGHRSVSWYQQTPGQGLQFLFEYFSETQRNKGNFPGRFSGRQFSNSRSEMNVSTLELGDSALYLCASSLAAGLGEQYFGPGTRLTVT.

The chain is built from TRBV20-1 and TRBJ2-7; 8 bases fit TRBD2. Germline trimming cut 6 bases from V and 0 bases from J; bases unmatched to any gene: 7. Germline V gives CDR1 DFQATT, CDR2 SNEGSKA (reference sequence). The CDR3 extends over 14 amino acids. The CDR3 here is CSATKRGLSYEQYF. CDR3 nucleotides: TGCAGTGCCACAAAGCGGGGGCTCTCCTACGAGCAGTACTTC.

The genes are TRBV10-3 and TRBJ2-7, with 8 positions matching TRBD1. This CDR3 comprises 13 residues. The germline gives CDR1 ENHRY, CDR2 SYGVKD. Unmatched junction bases numbered 5, after V lost 6 bases and J lost 4 bases. The CDR3 loop reads CAIRDRDKYEQYF. The CDR3 coding sequence is TGTGCCATCAGGGACAGGGATAAGTACGAGCAGTACTTC.

The chain has TRBV4-1 and TRBJ2-1, with 12 bases that match TRBD2. V lost 0 bases and J lost 9; bases outside the gene matches: 6. Germline V gene data show CDR1 as MGHRA and CDR2 as YSYEKL. The CDR3 is 16 residues long. The CDR3 DNA reads as TGCGCCAGCAGCCAAGAACTAGCGGGAGGCGTTGGTGAGCAGTTCTTC. The encoded protein is CASSQELAGGVGEQFF.

This clonotype turned up a few times. This rearrangement joins TRBV29-1 to TRBJ1-2; the D is unclear. CDR3 length: 11 residues. Germline V gene sequence: CDR1 SQVTM, CDR2 ANQGSEA. V lost 3 bases and J lost 10, with 12 bases in between. In DNA, the CDR3 is TGCAGCGTTGAGGCGGGGAGAGACTACACCTTC. Protein sequence: CSVEAGRDYTF.

V usage is TRBV7-2 and J usage is TRBJ1-2; the D is unclear. V gave up 5 bases and J gave up 0 bases, with 13 bases separating them. Germline V lookup: CDR1 SGHTA, CDR2 FQGNSA. This CDR3 has 15 amino acids. DNA of the CDR3: TGTGCCAGCAGCCAAGGAGGCAGCACTAACTATGGCTACACCTTC. It yields the protein CASSQGGSTNYGYTF.

The gene calls are TRBV28 and TRBJ2-1, with 7 positions matching TRBD1. Unmatched junction bases numbered 12, after V lost 6 bases and J lost 7 bases. The length of the CDR3 is 15 residues. The germline V gene encodes CDR1 MDHEN and CDR2 SYDVKM. CDR3 in amino acids: CASSSQGERINEQFF. The DNA for the CDR3 is TGTGCCAGCAGCTCCCAGGGGGAGAGGATTAATGAGCAGTTCTTC.

This clonotype came up once. The chain joins TRBV7-9 to TRBJ2-2; possible D gene TRBD2, 5 bases. Trimming shortened V by 1 base and J by 7 bases, and 13 bases separated the two germline ends. The CDR3 has 15 amino acids. The germline CDR1 and CDR2 sequences are SEHNR and FQNEAQ (reference sequence). DNA for the CDR3: TGTGCCAGCAGCTTAGGGACTTTTTCGGTCGGGGAGCTGTTTTTT. Translation: CASSLGTFSVGELFF.

The chain links TRBV28 to TRBJ2-7, with no clear D. This CDR3 has 14 residues. The germline gives CDR1 MDHEN, CDR2 SYDVKM. The V gene lost 6 bases and the J gene lost 1 base, with 13 bases spanning the gap. This CDR3 is CASSLLDFSYEQYF. The CDR3 coding sequence is TGTGCCAGCAGCCTTCTAGACTTTTCCTACGAGCAGTACTTC. The full variable domain, completed using reference TRBV28 and TRBJ2-7, is DVKVTQSSRYLVKRTGEKVFLECVQDMDHENMFWYRQDPGLGLRLIYFSYDVKMKEKGDIPEGYSVSREKKERFSLILESASTNQTSMYLCASSLLDFSYEQYFGPGTRLTVT.

This chain joins TRBV29-1 and TRBJ2-2, with TRBD1 identical over 10 bases. This CDR3 is 15 amino acids long. Germline assignment: CDR1 SQVTM and CDR2 ANQGSEA. Unmatched junction bases numbered 8, after V lost 5 bases and J lost 5 bases. The CDR3 sequence is CSVKKPGQGTGELFF. CDR3 in DNA: TGCAGCGTTAAGAAACCGGGACAGGGGACCGGGGAGCTGTTTTTT.